The entry below describes one TCR beta chain. V lost 2 bases and J lost 6, with 8 bases in between. Germline V gives CDR1 ENHRY, CDR2 SYGVKD. The CDR3 spans 12 residues. As handled by the study authors: The authors estimated nucleated cell counts from reference gene primer amplification. Clones were read by immunoSEQ multiplex PCR, and TCRdb kept only the in-frame ones, dropping some. That table gives V, J and clone size, and the DNA gave D and trimming. The sample records 70,000 to 85,000 clones, around 86% being singletons. The data were obtained in a study of blood T cell repertoires in COVID-19. Whole-study context: COVID-19 samples, acute and convalescent, were from the United States, Italy and Spain. PBMCs, B-cell-depleted T cells, or T cells provided the cDNA or gDNA that made up the material.

Material: peripheral blood. This chain links TRBV10-3 with TRBJ2-7, with D possibly TRBD2 on 5 matching bases. The clonotype comes from a woman aged 55-69 years with acute or convalescent COVID-19. As DNA, the CDR3 is TGTGCCATCAGTGAGGTGGGGAGCGAGCAGTACTTC. It translates to CAISEVGSEQYF.